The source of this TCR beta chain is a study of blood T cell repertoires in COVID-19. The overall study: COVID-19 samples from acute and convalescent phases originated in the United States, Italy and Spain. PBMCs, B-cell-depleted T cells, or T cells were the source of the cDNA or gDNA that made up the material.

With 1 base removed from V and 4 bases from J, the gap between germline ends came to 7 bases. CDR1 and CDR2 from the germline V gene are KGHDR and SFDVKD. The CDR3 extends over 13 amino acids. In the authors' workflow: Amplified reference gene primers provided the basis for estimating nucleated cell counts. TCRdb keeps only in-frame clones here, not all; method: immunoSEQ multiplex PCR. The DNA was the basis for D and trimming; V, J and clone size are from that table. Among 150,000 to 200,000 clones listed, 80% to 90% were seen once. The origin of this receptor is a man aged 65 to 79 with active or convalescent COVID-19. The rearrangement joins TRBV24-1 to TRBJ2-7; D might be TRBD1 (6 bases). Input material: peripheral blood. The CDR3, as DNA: TGTGCCACCAGTGATTTCAGGGGTTACGAGCAGTACTTC. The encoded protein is CATSDFRGYEQYF.